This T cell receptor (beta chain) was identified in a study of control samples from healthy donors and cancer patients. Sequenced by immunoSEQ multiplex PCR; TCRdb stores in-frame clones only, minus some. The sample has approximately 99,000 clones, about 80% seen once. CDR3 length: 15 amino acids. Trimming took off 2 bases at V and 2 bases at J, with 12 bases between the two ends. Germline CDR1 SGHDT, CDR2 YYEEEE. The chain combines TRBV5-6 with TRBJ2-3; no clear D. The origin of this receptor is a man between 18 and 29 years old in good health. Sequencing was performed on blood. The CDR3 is CASSFWATTTDTQYF. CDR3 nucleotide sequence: TGTGCCAGCAGCTTTTGGGCCACGACCACAGATACGCAGTATTTT.